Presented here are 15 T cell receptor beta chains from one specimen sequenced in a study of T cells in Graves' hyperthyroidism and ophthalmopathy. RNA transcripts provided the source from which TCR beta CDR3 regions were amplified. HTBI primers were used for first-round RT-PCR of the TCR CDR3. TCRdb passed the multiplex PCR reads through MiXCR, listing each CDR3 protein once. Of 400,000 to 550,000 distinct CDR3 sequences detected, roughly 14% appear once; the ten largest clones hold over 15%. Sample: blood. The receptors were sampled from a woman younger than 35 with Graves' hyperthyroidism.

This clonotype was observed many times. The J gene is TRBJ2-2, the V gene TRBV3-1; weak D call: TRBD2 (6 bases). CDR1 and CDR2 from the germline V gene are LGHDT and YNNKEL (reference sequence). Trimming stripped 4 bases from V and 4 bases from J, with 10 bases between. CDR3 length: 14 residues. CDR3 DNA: TGTGCCAGCAGCCCCGGGACTCTCACCGGGGAGCTGTTTTTT. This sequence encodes CASSPGTLTGELFF.

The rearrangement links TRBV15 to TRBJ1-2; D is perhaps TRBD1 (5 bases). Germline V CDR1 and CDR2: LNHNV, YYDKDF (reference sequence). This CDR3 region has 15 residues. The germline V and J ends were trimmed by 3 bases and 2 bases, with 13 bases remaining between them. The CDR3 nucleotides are TGTGCCACCAGCAGCCCCTCCAGGGTGAACTATGGCTACACCTTC. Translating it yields CATSSPSRVNYGYTF.

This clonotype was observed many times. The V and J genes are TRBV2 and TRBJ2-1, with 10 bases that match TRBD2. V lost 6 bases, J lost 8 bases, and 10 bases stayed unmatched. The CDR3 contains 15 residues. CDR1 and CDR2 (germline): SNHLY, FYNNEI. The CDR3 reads CASSRTSGSGDEQFF. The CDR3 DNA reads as TGTGCCAGCAGCCGGACTAGCGGTTCCGGCGATGAGCAGTTCTTC.

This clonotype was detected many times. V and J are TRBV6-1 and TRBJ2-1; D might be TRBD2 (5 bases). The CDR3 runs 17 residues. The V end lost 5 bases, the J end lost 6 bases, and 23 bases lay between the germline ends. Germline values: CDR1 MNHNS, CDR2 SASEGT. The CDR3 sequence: CASSSYPSLAAGNEQFF. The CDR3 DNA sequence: TGTGCCAGCAGTTCCTACCCATCCCTAGCTGCGGGCAATGAGCAGTTCTTC.

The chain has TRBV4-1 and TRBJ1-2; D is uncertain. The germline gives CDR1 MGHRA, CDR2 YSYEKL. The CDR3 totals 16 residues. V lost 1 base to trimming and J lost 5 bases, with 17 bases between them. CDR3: CASSQVSDGNWYGYTF. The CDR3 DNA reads TGCGCCAGCAGCCAAGTATCGGACGGCAACTGGTATGGCTACACCTTC.

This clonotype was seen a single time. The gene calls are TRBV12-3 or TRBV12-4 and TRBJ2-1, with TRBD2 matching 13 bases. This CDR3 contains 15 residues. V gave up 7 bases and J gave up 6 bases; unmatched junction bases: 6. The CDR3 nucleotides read TGTGCCAGCAATGTGGGACTAGCGGGGCCCAATGAGCAGTTCTTC. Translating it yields CASNVGLAGPNEQFF.

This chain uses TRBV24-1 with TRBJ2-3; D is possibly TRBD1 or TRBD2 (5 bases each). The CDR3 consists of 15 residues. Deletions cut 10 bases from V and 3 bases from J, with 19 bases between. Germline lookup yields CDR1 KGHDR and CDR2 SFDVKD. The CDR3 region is CATRNTWDGTDTQYF. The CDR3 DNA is TGTGCCACTAGGAACACGTGGGACGGGACAGATACGCAGTATTTT.

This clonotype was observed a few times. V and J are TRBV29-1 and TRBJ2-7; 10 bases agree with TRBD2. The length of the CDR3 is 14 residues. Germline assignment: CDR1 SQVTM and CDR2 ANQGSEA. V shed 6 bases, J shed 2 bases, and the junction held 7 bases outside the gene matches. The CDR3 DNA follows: TGCAGCGTCAGCGGGACTAGCGCCACCTACGAGCAGTACTTC. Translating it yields CSVSGTSATYEQYF.

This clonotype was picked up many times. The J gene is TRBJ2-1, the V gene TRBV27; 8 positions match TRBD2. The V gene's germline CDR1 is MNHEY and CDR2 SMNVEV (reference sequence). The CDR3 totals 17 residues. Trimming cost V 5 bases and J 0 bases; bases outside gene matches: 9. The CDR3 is CASSPSSGLSSYNEQFF. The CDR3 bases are TGTGCCAGCAGTCCGTCTAGCGGGCTCTCCTCCTACAATGAGCAGTTCTTC.

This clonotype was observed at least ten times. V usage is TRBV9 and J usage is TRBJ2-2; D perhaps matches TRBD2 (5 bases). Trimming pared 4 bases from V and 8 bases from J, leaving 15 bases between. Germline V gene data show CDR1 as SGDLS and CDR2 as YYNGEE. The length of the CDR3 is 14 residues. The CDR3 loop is CASSPSEGLGELFF. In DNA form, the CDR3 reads TGTGCCAGCAGCCCTAGTGAGGGCTTAGGGGAGCTGTTTTTT.

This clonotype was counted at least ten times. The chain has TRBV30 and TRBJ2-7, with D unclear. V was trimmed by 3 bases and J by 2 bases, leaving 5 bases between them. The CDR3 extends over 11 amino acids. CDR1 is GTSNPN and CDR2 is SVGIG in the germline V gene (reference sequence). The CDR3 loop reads CAWRVAYEQYF. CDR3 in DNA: TGTGCCTGGAGGGTGGCCTACGAGCAGTACTTC. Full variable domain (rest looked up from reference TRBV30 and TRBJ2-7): SQTIHQWPATLVQPVGSPLSLECTVEGTSNPNLYWYRQAAGRGLQLLFYSVGIGQISSEVPQNLSASRPQDRQFILSSKKLLLSDSGFYLCAWRVAYEQYFGPGTRLTVT.

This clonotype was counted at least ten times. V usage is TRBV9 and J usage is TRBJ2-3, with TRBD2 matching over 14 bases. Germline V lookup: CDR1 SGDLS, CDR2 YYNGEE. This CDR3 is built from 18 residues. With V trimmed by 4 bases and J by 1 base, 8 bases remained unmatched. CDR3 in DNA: TGTGCCAGCAGCTTGACTAGCGGGAGGGCCTCAGGCACAGATACGCAGTATTTT. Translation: CASSLTSGRASGTDTQYF.

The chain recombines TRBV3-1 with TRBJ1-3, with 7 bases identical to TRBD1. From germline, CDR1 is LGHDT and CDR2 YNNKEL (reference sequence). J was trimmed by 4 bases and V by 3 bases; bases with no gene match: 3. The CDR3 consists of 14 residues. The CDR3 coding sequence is TGTGCCAGCAGCCAGTTACAGGGGGGAAACACCATATATTTT. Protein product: CASSQLQGGNTIYF.

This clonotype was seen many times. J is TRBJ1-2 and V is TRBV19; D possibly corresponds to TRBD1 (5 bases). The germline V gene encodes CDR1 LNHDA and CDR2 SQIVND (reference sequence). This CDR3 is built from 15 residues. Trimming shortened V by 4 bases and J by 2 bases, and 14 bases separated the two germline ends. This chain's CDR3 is CASSTRGVGNYGYTF. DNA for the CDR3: TGTGCCAGTAGTACCCGAGGGGTAGGGAACTATGGCTACACCTTC. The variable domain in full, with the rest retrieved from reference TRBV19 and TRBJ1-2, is DGGITQSPKYLFRKEGQNVTLSCEQNLNHDAMYWYRQDPGQGLRLIYYSQIVNDFQKGDIAEGYSVSREKKESFPLTVTSAQKNPTAFYLCASSTRGVGNYGYTFGSGTRLTVV.

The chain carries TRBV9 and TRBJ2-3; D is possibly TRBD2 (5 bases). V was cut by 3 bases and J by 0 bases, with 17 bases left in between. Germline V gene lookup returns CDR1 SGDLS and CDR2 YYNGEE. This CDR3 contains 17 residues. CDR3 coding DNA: TGTGCCAGCAGCGGCGCCGGGCTAGCCGATAGCACAGATACGCAGTATTTT. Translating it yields CASSGAGLADSTDTQYF.